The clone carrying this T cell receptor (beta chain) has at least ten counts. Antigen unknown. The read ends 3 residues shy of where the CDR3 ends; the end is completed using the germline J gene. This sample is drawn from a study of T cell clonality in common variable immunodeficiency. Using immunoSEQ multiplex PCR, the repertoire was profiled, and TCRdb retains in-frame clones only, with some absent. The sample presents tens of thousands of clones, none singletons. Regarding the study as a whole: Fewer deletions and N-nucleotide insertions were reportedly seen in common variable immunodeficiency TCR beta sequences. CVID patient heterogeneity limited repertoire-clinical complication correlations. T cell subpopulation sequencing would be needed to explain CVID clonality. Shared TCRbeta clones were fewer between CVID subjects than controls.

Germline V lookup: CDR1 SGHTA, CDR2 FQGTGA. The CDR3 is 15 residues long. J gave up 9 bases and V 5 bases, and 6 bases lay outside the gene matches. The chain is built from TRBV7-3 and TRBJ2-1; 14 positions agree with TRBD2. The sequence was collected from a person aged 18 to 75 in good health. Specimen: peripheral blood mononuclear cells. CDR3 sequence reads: CASSQTSGRASEQFF. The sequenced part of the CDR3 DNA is TGTGCCAGCAGCCAGACTAGCGGGAGGGCTTCTGAG.